This T cell receptor (beta chain) comes out of a study of T cells after yellow fever vaccination. General study findings and limits: The secondary response peaked faster, at day 5 versus 15, but was weaker.

CDR3 length equals 14 residues. The V gene's germline CDR1 is SGHRS and CDR2 YFSETQ. With 4 bases removed from V and 2 bases from J, the gap between germline ends came to 13 bases. Concerning this clonotype: Its cognate antigen is unknown.

UMIs were added to TCR cDNA along with a universal primer site when it was made by 5'RACE template switching. TCRdb reanalysed the 5' RACE reads using MiXCR and keeps one entry per CDR3 protein. Here the sample spans about 240,000 distinct CDR3 sequences, about 7% being singletons. The TCR originated in a man aged 25-40 years who received the YFV17D yellow fever vaccine. V gene TRBV5-1 combines with J gene TRBJ2-7; tentative D call: TRBD2 (6 bases). The input for sequencing was CD4+ T cells sorted from PBMCs, taken 15 days after the yellow fever booster vaccination. CDR3 coding DNA: TGCGCCAGCAGCCATAGCGGAGCAGCCTACGAGCAGTACTTC. Its translation: CASSHSGAAYEQYF.